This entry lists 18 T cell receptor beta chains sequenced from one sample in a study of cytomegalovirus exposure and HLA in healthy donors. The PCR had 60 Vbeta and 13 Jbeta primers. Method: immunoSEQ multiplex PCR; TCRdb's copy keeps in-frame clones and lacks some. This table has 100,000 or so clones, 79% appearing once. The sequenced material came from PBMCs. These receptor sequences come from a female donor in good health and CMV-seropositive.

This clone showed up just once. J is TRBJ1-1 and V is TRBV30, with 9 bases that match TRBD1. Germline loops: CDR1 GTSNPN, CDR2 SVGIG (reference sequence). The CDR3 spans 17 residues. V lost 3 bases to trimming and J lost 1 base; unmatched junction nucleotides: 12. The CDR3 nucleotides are TGTGCCTGGAGCTTATGGGGACAGGGAAGGGGGAACACTGAAGCTTTCTTT. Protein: CAWSLWGQGRGNTEAFF.

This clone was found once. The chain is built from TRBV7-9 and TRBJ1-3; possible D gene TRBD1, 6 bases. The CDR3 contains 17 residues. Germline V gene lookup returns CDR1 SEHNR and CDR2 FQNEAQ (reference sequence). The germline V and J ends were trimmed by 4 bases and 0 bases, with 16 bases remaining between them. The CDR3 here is CASSSQKGVSSGNTIYF. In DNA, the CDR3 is TGTGCCAGCAGCTCCCAGAAGGGGGTAAGCTCTGGAAACACCATATATTTT.

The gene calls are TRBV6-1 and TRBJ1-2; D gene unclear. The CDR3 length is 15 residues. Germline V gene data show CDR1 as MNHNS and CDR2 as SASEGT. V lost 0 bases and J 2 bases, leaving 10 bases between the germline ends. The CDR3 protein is CASSEALRLNYGYTF. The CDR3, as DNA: TGTGCCAGCAGTGAAGCGCTCAGACTAAACTATGGCTACACCTTC.

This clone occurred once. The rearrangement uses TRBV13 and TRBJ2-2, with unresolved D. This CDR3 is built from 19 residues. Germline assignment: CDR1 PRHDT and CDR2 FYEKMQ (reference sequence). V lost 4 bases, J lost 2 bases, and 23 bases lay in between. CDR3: CASSSFGRSEPGNTGELFF. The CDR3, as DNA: TGTGCCAGCAGCTCATTCGGTAGGTCAGAACCGGGTAACACCGGGGAGCTGTTTTTT.

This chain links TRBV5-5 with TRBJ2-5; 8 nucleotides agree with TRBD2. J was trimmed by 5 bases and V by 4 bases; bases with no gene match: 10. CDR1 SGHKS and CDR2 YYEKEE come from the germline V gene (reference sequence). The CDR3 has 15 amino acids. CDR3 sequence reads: CASSRGSGVPETQYF. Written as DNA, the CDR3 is TGTGCCAGCAGCCGTGGTAGCGGGGTCCCCGAGACCCAGTACTTC.

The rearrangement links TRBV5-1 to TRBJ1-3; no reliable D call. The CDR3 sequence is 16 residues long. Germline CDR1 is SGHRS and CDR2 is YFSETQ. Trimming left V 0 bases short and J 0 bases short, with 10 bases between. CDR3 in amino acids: CASSLGQAHSGNTIYF. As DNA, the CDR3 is TGCGCCAGCAGCTTGGGCCAGGCTCACTCTGGAAACACCATATATTTT. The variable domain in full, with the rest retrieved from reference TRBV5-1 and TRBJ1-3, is KAGVTQTPRYLIKTRGQQVTLSCSPISGHRSVSWYQQTPGQGLQFLFEYFSETQRNKGNFPGRFSGRQFSNSRSEMNVSTLELGDSALYLCASSLGQAHSGNTIYFGEGSWLTVV.

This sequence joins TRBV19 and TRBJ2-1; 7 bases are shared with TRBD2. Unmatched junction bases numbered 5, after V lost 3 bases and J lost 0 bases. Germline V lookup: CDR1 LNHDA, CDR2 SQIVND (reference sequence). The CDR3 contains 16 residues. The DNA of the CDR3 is TGTGCCAGTAGTATTATCGGGGGGAGCTCCTACAATGAGCAGTTCTTC. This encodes CASSIIGGSSYNEQFF. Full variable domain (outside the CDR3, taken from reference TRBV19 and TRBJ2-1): DGGITQSPKYLFRKEGQNVTLSCEQNLNHDAMYWYRQDPGQGLRLIYYSQIVNDFQKGDIAEGYSVSREKKESFPLTVTSAQKNPTAFYLCASSIIGGSSYNEQFFGPGTRLTVL.

The CDR3 nucleotides are TGCGCCAGCAGCTTACTAGCGGGAGGTCAGGAGCAGTACTTC. Protein sequence: CASSLLAGGQEQYF. V is TRBV5-1 and J is TRBJ2-7, with 12 bases matching TRBD2. Germline CDR1 is SGHRS and CDR2 is YFSETQ. The CDR3 has 14 residues. Trimming removed 2 bases from V and 7 bases from J; junction bases left unmatched: 4.

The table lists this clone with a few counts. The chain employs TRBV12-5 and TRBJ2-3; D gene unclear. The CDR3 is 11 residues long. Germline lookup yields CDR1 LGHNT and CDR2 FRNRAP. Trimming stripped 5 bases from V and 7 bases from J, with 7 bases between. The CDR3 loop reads CASGLTYTQYF. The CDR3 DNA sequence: TGTGCTAGTGGTCTCACTTATACGCAGTATTTT.

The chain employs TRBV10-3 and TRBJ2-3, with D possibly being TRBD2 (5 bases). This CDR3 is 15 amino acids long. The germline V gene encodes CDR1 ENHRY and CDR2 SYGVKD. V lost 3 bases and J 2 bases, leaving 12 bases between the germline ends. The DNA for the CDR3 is TGTGCCATCAGTGATAATAAGCGGAACACAGATACGCAGTATTTT. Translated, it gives CAISDNKRNTDTQYF.

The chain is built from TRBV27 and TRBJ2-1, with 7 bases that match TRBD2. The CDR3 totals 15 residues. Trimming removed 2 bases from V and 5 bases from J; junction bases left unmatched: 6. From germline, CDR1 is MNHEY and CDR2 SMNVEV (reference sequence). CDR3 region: CASSLRLAVHNEQFF. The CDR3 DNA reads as TGTGCCAGCAGTTTAAGGCTAGCGGTTCACAATGAGCAGTTCTTC.

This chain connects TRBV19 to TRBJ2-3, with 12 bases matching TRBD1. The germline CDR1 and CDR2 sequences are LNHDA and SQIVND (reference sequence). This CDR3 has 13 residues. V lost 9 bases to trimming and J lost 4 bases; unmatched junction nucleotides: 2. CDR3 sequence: CASGTGGADTQYF. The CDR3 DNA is TGTGCCAGCGGGACAGGGGGCGCAGATACGCAGTATTTT.

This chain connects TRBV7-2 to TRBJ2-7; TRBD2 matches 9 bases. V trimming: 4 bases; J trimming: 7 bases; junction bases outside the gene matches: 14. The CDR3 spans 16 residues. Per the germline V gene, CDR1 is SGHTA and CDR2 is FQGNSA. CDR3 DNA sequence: TGTGCCAGCAGCTATCCCGAGCGGGGGGACTCTTGGGAGCAGTACTTC. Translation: CASSYPERGDSWEQYF.

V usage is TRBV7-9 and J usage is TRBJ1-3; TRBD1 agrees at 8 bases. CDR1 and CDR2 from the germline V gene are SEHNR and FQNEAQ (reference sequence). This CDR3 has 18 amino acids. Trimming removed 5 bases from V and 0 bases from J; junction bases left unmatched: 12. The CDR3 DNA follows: TGTGCCAGCAGCCAGTTTGGGGACAGGCCTTCCTCTGGAAACACCATATATTTT. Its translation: CASSQFGDRPSSGNTIYF.

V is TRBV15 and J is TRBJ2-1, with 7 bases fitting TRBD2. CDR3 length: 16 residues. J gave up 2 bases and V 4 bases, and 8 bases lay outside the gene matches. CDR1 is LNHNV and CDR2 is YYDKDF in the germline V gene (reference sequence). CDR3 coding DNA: TGTGCCACCAGCAATAAGGGCGGGGGTGCCTACAATGAGCAGTTCTTC. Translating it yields CATSNKGGGAYNEQFF.

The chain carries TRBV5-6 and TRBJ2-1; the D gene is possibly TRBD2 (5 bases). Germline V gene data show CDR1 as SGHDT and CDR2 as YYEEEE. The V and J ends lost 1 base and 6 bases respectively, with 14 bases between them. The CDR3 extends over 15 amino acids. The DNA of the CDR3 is TGTGCCAGCAGCTTGTCTCCTGCGGGCCCCAATGAGCAGTTCTTC. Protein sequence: CASSLSPAGPNEQFF.

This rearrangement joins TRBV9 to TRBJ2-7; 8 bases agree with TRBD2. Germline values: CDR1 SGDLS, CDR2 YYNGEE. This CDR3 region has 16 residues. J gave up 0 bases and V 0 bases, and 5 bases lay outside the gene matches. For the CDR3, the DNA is TGTGCCAGCAGCGTAGGAAGCGGGAGCGTCTCCTACGAGCAGTACTTC. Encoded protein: CASSVGSGSVSYEQYF.

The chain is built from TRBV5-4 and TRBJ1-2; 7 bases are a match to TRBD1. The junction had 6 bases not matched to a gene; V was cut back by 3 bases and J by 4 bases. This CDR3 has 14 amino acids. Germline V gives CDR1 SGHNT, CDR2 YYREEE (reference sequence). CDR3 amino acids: CASSYSGDSYGYTF. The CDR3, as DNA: TGTGCCAGCAGCTACTCAGGGGACAGCTATGGCTACACCTTC. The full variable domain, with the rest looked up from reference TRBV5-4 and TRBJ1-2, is ETGVTQSPTHLIKTRGQQVTLRCSSQSGHNTVSWYQQALGQGPQFIFQYYREEENGRGNFPPRFSGLQFPNYSSELNVNALELDDSALYLCASSYSGDSYGYTFGSGTRLTVV.